The sequence of this TCR beta chain was determined in a study of blood T cell repertoires in COVID-19. This CDR3 contains 13 residues. Germline CDR1 SGHAT, CDR2 FQNNGV. J was trimmed by 10 bases and V by 5 bases; bases with no gene match: 8. The protocol was immunoSEQ multiplex PCR, while the TCRdb copy is restricted to in-frame clones and leaves out a portion. This sample yields 260,000 or so clones, of which around four fifths are seen a single time; roughly 5.7% belongs to the top ten. The sequence derives from a man older than 75 with acute or convalescent COVID-19. Sequencing input: peripheral blood. The chain employs TRBV11-2 and TRBJ2-1; TRBD2 agrees at 7 bases. CDR3 amino acids: CASSPGGLWEQFF. The CDR3 DNA sequence: TGTGCCAGCAGCCCGGGAGGCCTATGGGAGCAGTTCTTC.